This T cell receptor (beta chain) was obtained from a study of blood T cell repertoires in COVID-19. On the study more broadly: From the United States, Italy and Spain came samples of acute and convalescent COVID-19. Sources were T cells, B-cell-depleted T cells, or PBMCs; the material itself was cDNA or gDNA.

V shed 3 bases, J shed 1 base, and the junction held 7 bases outside the gene matches. This CDR3 comprises 16 residues. Germline CDR1 and CDR2: KGHSH and LQKENI. Original data processing: Amplifying reference gene primers gave estimates of nucleated cell counts. Assay used: immunoSEQ multiplex PCR; TCRdb lists only in-frame clones, some missing. From that table come the V and J calls and clone size; the DNA was used to work out D and trimming. The sample contains about 230,000 clones, approximately 87% of which appear only once. The chain joins TRBV18 to TRBJ1-1, with 8 bases lining up with TRBD1. This sequence originates from a woman aged 70-85 years with active or convalescent COVID-19. The specimen sequenced was peripheral blood. CDR3 sequence reads: CASSPRTGRRNTEAFF. The CDR3 coding sequence is TGTGCCAGCTCACCCCGGACAGGGCGGCGGAACACTGAAGCTTTCTTT.